The T cell receptor beta chain described here comes from a study of beta chain features in type 1 diabetes (dated by TCRdb to 2016 to 2019). For context, the study as a whole: Mean age, gender distribution, total cell number and subset yield were not different between patients and healthy donors. Across all samples, around 99 million sorted cells were examined, and cell number per subset correlated strongly with RNA yield. In the study, recently diagnosed type 1 diabetes patients and matched healthy donors were compared on the TCRB repertoires of their sorted circulating CD4+ T cell subsets. Regulatory and stem cell-like memory subsets were obtained from only 8 patients and roughly 8 healthy donors, while naive and central memory subsets were obtained from all 28 donors. The paper as a whole reports these results and caveats: Naive, central memory and regulatory TCRB repertoires appeared to be more similar among patients than among healthy donors. Only small numbers of individuals were included in the HLA sub-analyses, which left unresolved whether HLA type had any influence on TCRB rearrangement. Because cDNA rather than genomic DNA was sequenced, highly expressing activated cells could have been over-represented, although no difference in activation and CD3 levels was found between groups. A moderate but significant shortening of TCRB CDR3 length was observed in type 1 diabetes patients in all four CD4+ subsets. Shorter templates might have been favored by PCR, but patient and control samples were amplified and corrected together, so both groups would have been affected equally by any skew. Patients with type 1 diabetes made fewer insertions and deleted more nucleotides at VDJ recombination sites, implying thymic rearrangement abnormalities.

This clone came up a few times. Its antigen remains unidentified. No qualities accompany the bases; no much larger clone lies one base away. Trimming accounts for 8 bases at V and 6 bases at J, while the number of junction bases matched to no gene is 8. The germline V gene (reference sequence) provides CDR1 SGHNT and CDR2 YYREEE. The CDR3 covers 13 residues, taking in both the cysteine and the phenylalanine. Solely the CDR3 DNA is kept, with 39 bases framed from the first base. The entire isolated RNA was reverse transcribed using the High Capacity cDNA Reverse Transcription Kit, and thus expressed TCRB transcripts were sequenced. Deep immunoSEQ sequencing was applied to naive, central memory and regulatory T cell samples, giving an average of around 3.4 million total reads per sample. After sorted cells were lysed in RLT buffer, RNA was extracted with DNase-treated RNeasy Micro or Mini kits, with the choice depending on cell number. Each cell subset was processed on its own to prevent cross-contamination, while patient and healthy donor samples were processed together. Using the immunoSEQ multiplex PCR, TCRB sequences were amplified from cDNA into 87-bp fragments spanning the CDR3 region. Sequencing of the amplicons was performed on the Illumina HiSeq platform. Turning to the authors' computational methods: Synthetic template baselines were used to correct PCR bias computationally, reads within Hamming distance 2 were collapsed, and singletons that could not be merged were discarded. By aligning reads against IMGT, V, D and J genes, CDR3 length, and insertions or deletions at six rearrangement sites were assigned. Within each subset, clonotype counts were normalized to sorted cell number, and only after that were true diversity and Gini coefficients computed with the tcR R package. The overlap coefficient, calculated on TCRB nucleotide sequences, was used to quantify repertoire sharing. As a proxy for the pre-selection repertoire, out-of-frame TCRB sequences from naive cells were analyzed. As stored in TCRdb, this immuneACCESS dataset retains in-frame rearrangements with V and J assigned. A fraction of the clones does not appear; measured against another copy, unresolved V genes explain less than half of the discrepancy, and the remainder lacks a known reason. V and J calls and clone size follow that table, whereas D and trimming were derived from the DNA. The sample table holds hundreds of thousands of clones, of which 15% were seen once. The ten largest account for approximately 0.099% of the sample.

A single peripheral blood draw of approximately 110 mL on average was collected from each donor into heparinised tubes. A BD FACSAria II and a panel including CD45RO, CCR7, CD25, CD127, CD95 and CD27 were used to sort naive, central memory, regulatory and stem cell-like memory CD4+ T cells. Every sorted population had a purity above 98%. PBMCs were isolated immediately by Lymphoprep density gradient centrifugation and stained directly without culture. Samples were stained and sorted in pairs, with one healthy donor and one patient per experiment, so that batch effects were minimized. The chain links TRBV5-4 with TRBJ2-1; TRBD1 agrees with 7 junctional bases. This receptor was taken from a man between 18 and 29 years old in good health. The sequencing sample was made of naive CD4+ T cells from blood. The cell subset or site label on this specimen signifies: true naive CD4+ T cells. The nucleotide sequence reads as follows: TGTGCCAGTCGACCGGGACAGCTCAATGAGCAGTTCTTC. This codes for CASRPGQLNEQFF.